This T cell receptor (beta chain) was retrieved from a study of regulatory T cells in long-lasting Graves disease. For the study at large: Persistent Graves' disease required over 5 years of antithyroid drugs and positive TSH receptor antibodies. Notes on the study in general: Those with persistent disease had in common more public clonotypes (about 2,500) than new patients (approximately 970).

The CDR3 has 17 residues. On this clonotype itself: Its cognate antigen is unknown.

HTBI primers from iRepertoire and Arm-PCR of CDR3 regions yielded the TCR beta libraries. TCRdb recomputed calls from the multiplex PCR reads with MiXCR, one row per CDR3 protein. Of about 290,000 distinct CDR3 sequences listed, roughly 21% are singletons. Regarding time point: persistent/refractory GD, antithyroid drugs over 5 years with positive TRAb. The TCR library was prepared using RNA isolated from PBMCs. Graves' disease diagnosis used American Thyroid Association guidelines. Here the sequenced sample was peripheral blood mononuclear cells (PBMCs), taken when the disease was refractory, from a patient treated with antithyroid drugs. The clonotype comes from a female donor with Graves disease. The V gene is TRBV3-2, the J gene TRBJ1-1; TRBD1, the table's D call, lacks a check against the DNA. TRBV3-2 is classified as a pseudogene. The CDR3 loop is CASSQDHRGEVNTEAFF. The CDR3 nucleotides read TGTGCCAGCAGCCAAGATCACAGGGGGGAGGTGAACACTGAAGCTTTCTTT.